The 17 T cell receptor beta chains below come from one sample, sequenced in a study of blood T cell repertoires in COVID-19 (TCRdb year 2020). Libraries were prepared through the immunoSEQ multiplex PCR assay. TCRdb mirrors the immuneACCESS table, restricted to in-frame sequences. Some clones are absent from its copies; in checked studies, under half trace to an unresolved V gene, and the reason for the others is unknown. Across this sample there are 300,000 to 450,000 clones, with around 86% seen only once. Around 2.9% of the sample is taken by the ten largest. Specimen: peripheral blood. The receptors originated from a human donor in a cohort sampled during active COVID-19.

The chain carries TRBV6-2 or TRBV6-3 and TRBJ1-6; no clear D gene. V was trimmed by 4 bases and J by 11 bases, leaving 12 bases between them. Germline V gene lookup returns CDR1 MNHEY and CDR2 SVGEGT. The CDR3 spans 13 residues. CDR3 bases: TGTGCCAGCAGTTCCCGCGAGCAAGCACCCCTCCACTTT. Residues: CASSSREQAPLHF.

This chain connects TRBV4-1 to TRBJ1-1, with D possibly TRBD1 on 6 matching bases. CDR3 length: 16 residues. Trimming stripped 1 base from V and 7 bases from J, with 19 bases between. The germline gives CDR1 MGHRA, CDR2 YSYEKL. The CDR3 loop is CASSQGSRQGSNEAFF. CDR3 in DNA: TGCGCCAGCAGCCAAGGATCGCGCCAGGGGTCCAATGAAGCTTTCTTT.

J is TRBJ2-5 and V is TRBV9, with 7 nucleotides matching TRBD2. This CDR3 comprises 15 residues. Germline lookup yields CDR1 SGDLS and CDR2 YYNGEE. The V segment lost 4 bases and the J segment 4 bases; nucleotides outside the gene matches: 10. The CDR3 nucleotides are TGTGCCAGCAGCCCGAATGCGGGGGTCGGAGAGACCCAGTACTTC. Protein: CASSPNAGVGETQYF. Full variable domain (missing parts from reference TRBV9 and TRBJ2-5): DSGVTQTPKHLITATGQRVTLRCSPRSGDLSVYWYQQSLDQGLQFLIQYYNGEERAKGNILERFSAQQFPDLHSELNLSSLELGDSALYFCASSPNAGVGETQYFGPGTRLLVL.

This clone was recorded only once. The V call is TRBV11-1, the J call TRBJ1-3; D may be TRBD1 (5 bases). The CDR3 is made up of 16 amino acids. In germline, CDR1 is SGHAT, CDR2 FQDESV (reference sequence). V shed 5 bases and J shed 0 bases, with 14 bases lying between them. The CDR3 DNA sequence: TGTGCCAGCAGCGCCGGGACTTTCAGCTCTGGAAACACCATATATTTT. This sequence encodes CASSAGTFSSGNTIYF. Complete variable domain (other parts from reference TRBV11-1 and TRBJ1-3): EAEVAQSPRYKITEKSQAVAFWCDPISGHATLYWYRQILGQGPELLVQFQDESVVDDSQLPKDRFSAERLKGVDSTLKIQPAELGDSAMYLCASSAGTFSSGNTIYFGEGSWLTVV.

V and J are TRBV19 and TRBJ2-3, with D tentatively TRBD2 (6 bases). CDR1 and CDR2 from the germline V gene are LNHDA and SQIVND (reference sequence). The CDR3 extends over 11 amino acids. With 8 bases removed from V and 6 bases from J, the gap between germline ends came to 9 bases. This CDR3 is CASASGDTQYF. The CDR3 DNA reads TGTGCCAGTGCAAGCGGGGATACGCAGTATTTT.

The chain's CDR3 is CASTPIDRLTYEQYF. In DNA form, the CDR3 reads TGCGCCAGCACCCCGATCGACAGGTTAACCTACGAGCAGTACTTC. V gene TRBV10-2 combines with J gene TRBJ2-7; the D gene is possibly TRBD1 (6 bases). This CDR3 is built from 15 residues. V was trimmed by 7 bases and J by 2 bases, leaving 18 bases between them. The germline gives CDR1 WSHSY, CDR2 SAAADI.

This chain connects TRBV7-3 to TRBJ2-1; perhaps TRBD1 as D (5 bases). CDR1 and CDR2 (germline): SGHTA, FQGTGA. The CDR3 runs 15 residues. Trimming cost V 2 bases and J 6 bases, with 14 bases left between them. The CDR3 sequence is CASSLGREGANEQFF. The CDR3 bases are TGTGCCAGCAGCTTAGGCAGGGAAGGGGCCAATGAGCAGTTCTTC. The whole variable domain, filled in from reference TRBV7-3 and TRBJ2-1, reads GAGVSQTPSNKVTEKGKYVELRCDPISGHTALYWYRQSLGQGPEFLIYFQGTGAADDSGLPNDRFFAVRPEGSVSTLKIQRTERGDSAVYLCASSLGREGANEQFFGPGTRLTVL.

This clone was recorded once. The V call is TRBV11-1, the J call TRBJ2-7, with 8 bases that match TRBD1. The length of the CDR3 is 12 residues. With V trimmed by 5 bases and J by 6 bases, 3 bases remained unmatched. Germline CDR1 and CDR2: SGHAT and FQDESV (reference sequence). CDR3 coding DNA: TGTGCCAGCAGCCTTCAGGGGGCCGAGCAGTACTTC. Translated: CASSLQGAEQYF.

The chain is built from TRBV4-1 and TRBJ1-1; 9 positions agree with TRBD1. Germline V gene sequence: CDR1 MGHRA, CDR2 YSYEKL. The CDR3 is 18 residues long. Trimming cost V 0 bases and J 0 bases; bases outside gene matches: 8. In nucleotides, the CDR3 is TGCGCCAGCAGCCAAGAACCTTGGGACAGGGACCTGAACACTGAAGCTTTCTTT. Translating it yields CASSQEPWDRDLNTEAFF.

A single count supports this clone. The CDR3 region has the DNA TGCGCCAGCAGCCGAACTACCGAAGGAAACACCATATATTTT. Amino acid sequence: CASSRTTEGNTIYF. The genes are TRBV5-1 and TRBJ1-3; D is unresolved. With 4 bases removed from V and 4 bases from J, the gap between germline ends came to 12 bases. Germline CDR1 and CDR2: SGHRS and YFSETQ. CDR3 size: 14 residues.

This chain connects TRBV27 to TRBJ2-2; 11 bases line up with TRBD1. CDR3 size: 17 residues. V trimming: 4 bases; J trimming: 4 bases; junction bases outside the gene matches: 8. From germline, CDR1 is MNHEY and CDR2 SMNVEV (reference sequence). Here the CDR3 reads CASSSGQGAYGTGELFF. The CDR3 DNA follows: TGTGCCAGCAGTTCCGGACAGGGGGCTTACGGCACCGGGGAGCTGTTTTTT.

This chain joins TRBV29-1 and TRBJ2-5; TRBD1 aligns across 7 bases. J lost 2 bases, V lost 6 bases, and 9 bases had no gene match. Germline V gives CDR1 SQVTM, CDR2 ANQGSEA. The CDR3 length is 14 residues. CDR3 loop: CSVLSDRDQETQYF. CDR3 coding DNA: TGCAGCGTCCTATCCGACAGGGATCAAGAGACCCAGTACTTC.

The chain is built from TRBV27 and TRBJ1-1; D gene uncertain. This CDR3 is 13 amino acids long. Trimming took off 6 bases at V and 3 bases at J, with 11 bases between the two ends. Looked up from germline, CDR1 is MNHEY and CDR2 is SMNVEV (reference sequence). The CDR3 nucleotides are TGTGCCAGCAGCTTCGACGGGTACACTGAAGCTTTCTTT. Its protein product is CASSFDGYTEAFF.

The gene calls are TRBV19 and TRBJ2-5; possible D gene TRBD2, 6 bases. Germline V gene data show CDR1 as LNHDA and CDR2 as SQIVND (reference sequence). Trimming took 7 bases from V and 4 from J, leaving 7 bases between them. This CDR3 spans 11 amino acids. The CDR3 region has the DNA TGTGCCAGTAAGGAGGGAGAGACCCAGTACTTC. As protein: CASKEGETQYF.

The genes are TRBV3-1 (or the pseudogene TRBV3-2) and TRBJ2-7, with 8 bases matching TRBD2. The CDR3 consists of 15 residues. Germline lookup yields CDR1 LGHDT and CDR2 YNNKEL (reference sequence). Germline trimming cut 4 bases from V and 4 bases from J; bases unmatched to any gene: 9. In DNA form, the CDR3 reads TGTGCCAGCAGCCCTTCCGCGGCTAGCGGGTACGAGCAGTACTTC. This codes for CASSPSAASGYEQYF.

This clone was detected a few times. The V gene is TRBV11-2, the J gene TRBJ2-3; possibly TRBD2 for D (6 bases). This CDR3 spans 14 amino acids. The germline V and J ends were trimmed by 5 bases and 4 bases, with 13 bases remaining between them. Germline V gene sequence: CDR1 SGHAT, CDR2 FQNNGV. CDR3 coding DNA: TGTGCCAGCAGCCCCGTGGCGGGGTCAGATACGCAGTATTTT. This sequence encodes CASSPVAGSDTQYF.

The V and J genes are TRBV24-1 and TRBJ2-3, with D maybe TRBD2 (6 bases). Deletions cut 3 bases from V and 5 bases from J, with 8 bases between. This CDR3 comprises 13 residues. CDR1 is KGHDR, CDR2 SFDVKD, per germline. The CDR3 here is CATSDGGRDTQYF. The CDR3 DNA reads as TGTGCCACCAGTGATGGGGGGAGAGATACGCAGTATTTT.